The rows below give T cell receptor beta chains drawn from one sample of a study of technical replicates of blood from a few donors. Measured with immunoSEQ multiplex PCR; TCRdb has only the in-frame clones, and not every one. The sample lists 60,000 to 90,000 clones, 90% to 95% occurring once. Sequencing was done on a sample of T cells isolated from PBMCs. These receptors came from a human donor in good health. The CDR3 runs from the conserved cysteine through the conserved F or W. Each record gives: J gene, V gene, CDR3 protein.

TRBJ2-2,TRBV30,CAWSPGTGGATGELFF
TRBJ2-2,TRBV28,CASSPSGVAGELFF
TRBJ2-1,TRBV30,CAWSVGDSGYNEQFF
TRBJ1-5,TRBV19,CASSPRDRLVQPQHF
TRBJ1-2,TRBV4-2,CASGQGEYGYTF
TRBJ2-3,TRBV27,CASTYAGTGVTDTQYF
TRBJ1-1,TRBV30,CAWSVGGVVAEAFF
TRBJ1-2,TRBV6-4,CASSETSNYGYTF
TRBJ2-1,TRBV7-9,CASSPGRRTSYNEQFF
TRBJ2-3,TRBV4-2,CASSQVEVVLRLDTQYF
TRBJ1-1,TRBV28,CASSYSVGTEAFF
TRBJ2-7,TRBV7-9,CASSLATGGSYEQYF
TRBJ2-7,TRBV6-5,CASRMTRGAYEQYF
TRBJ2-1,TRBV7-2,CASSFGGIYNEQFF
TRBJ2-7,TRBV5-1,CASSLQDSYEQYF
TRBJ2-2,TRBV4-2,CASSQDRLAGVSGELFF
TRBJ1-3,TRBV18,CASSPQGAIGNTIYF
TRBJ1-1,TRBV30,CAWSPQGEGAFF
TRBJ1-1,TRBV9,CASSSLDREAFF
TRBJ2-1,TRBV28,CASRLGQFYNEQFF
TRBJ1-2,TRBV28,CASSLIGRELYYGYTF
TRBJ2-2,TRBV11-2,CASSPLAGGGTGELFF
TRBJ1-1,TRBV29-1,CSVEDLGSQVRRTEAFF
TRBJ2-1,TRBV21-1,CASSKVGRTSGSRFSYNEQFF
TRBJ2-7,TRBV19,CASSNRGQDYEQYF
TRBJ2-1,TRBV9,CASTGSSYNEQFF
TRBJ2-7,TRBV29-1,CSVTGLIDEQYF
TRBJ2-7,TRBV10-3,CAIGGASGYEQYF